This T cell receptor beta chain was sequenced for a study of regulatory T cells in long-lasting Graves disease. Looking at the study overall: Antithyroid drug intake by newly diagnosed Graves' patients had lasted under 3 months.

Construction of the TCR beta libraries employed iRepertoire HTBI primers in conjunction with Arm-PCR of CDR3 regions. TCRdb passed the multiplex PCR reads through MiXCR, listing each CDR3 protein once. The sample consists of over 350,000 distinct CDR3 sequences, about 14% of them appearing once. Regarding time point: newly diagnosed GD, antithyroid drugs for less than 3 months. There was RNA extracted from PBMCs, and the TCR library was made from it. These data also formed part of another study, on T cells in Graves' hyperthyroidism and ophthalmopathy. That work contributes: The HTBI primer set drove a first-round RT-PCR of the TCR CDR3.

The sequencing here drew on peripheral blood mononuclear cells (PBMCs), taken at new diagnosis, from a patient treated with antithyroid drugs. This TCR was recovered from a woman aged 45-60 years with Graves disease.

The DNA for the CDR3 is TGCGCCAGCAGCTTGGGACAGTCAACCTACGAGCAGTACTTC. Translating it yields CASSLGQSTYEQYF. J is TRBJ2-7 and V is TRBV5-1; D may be TRBD1 (5 bases). The CDR3 is 14 amino acids. The V gene lost 0 bases and the J gene lost 2 bases, with 9 bases spanning the gap. Looked up from germline, CDR1 is SGHRS and CDR2 is YFSETQ.